Following are 6 T cell receptor beta chains from one sample sequenced in a study of cytomegalovirus exposure and HLA in healthy donors. 13 Jbeta primers and 60 Vbeta primers were used for the PCR. Repertoires were generated with immunoSEQ multiplex PCR, while TCRdb's copy carries only in-frame clones and drops some. The sample includes under 200,000 clones, 81% of them seen just once. The sample taken for sequencing was PBMCs. The receptor source for this set is a woman aged 18-30 years in good health and CMV-seronegative.

The V gene is TRBV7-6, the J gene TRBJ1-1; D is undetermined. Germline-derived CDR1 and CDR2 are SGHVS and FNYEAQ. This CDR3 has 14 amino acids. Trimming removed 5 bases at V and 3 bases at J, with 13 bases between. CDR3 in amino acids: CASSPPGRHTEAFF. The CDR3 nucleotides read TGTGCCAGCAGCCCTCCGGGTCGGCACACTGAAGCTTTCTTT.

The chain employs TRBV2 and TRBJ1-4; D not certain. The CDR3 runs 15 residues. The V and J ends lost 4 bases and 5 bases respectively, with 14 bases between them. The germline gives CDR1 SNHLY, CDR2 FYNNEI. The chain's CDR3 is CASSVRQGGNEKLFF. The CDR3 nucleotides read TGTGCCAGCAGTGTCCGACAAGGTGGGAATGAAAAACTGTTTTTT.

The chain links TRBV7-6 to TRBJ1-3; D uncertain. CDR1 is SGHVS, CDR2 FNYEAQ, per germline. The CDR3 extends over 14 amino acids. V was clipped by 1 base and J by 1 base, with 5 bases between them. CDR3 in DNA: TGTGCCAGCAGCTTAGGGGAGTCTGGAAACACCATATATTTT. It encodes CASSLGESGNTIYF.

In its sample, this clone ranks as medium-sized (0.01 to 0.1%). The gene calls are TRBV5-4 and TRBJ2-3, with 8 bases fitting TRBD1. The CDR3 is 14 amino acids. The germline V gene has CDR1 SGHNT and CDR2 YYREEE (reference sequence). V shed 2 bases and J 3 bases; nucleotides not matched to a gene: 2. CDR3 coding DNA: TGTGCCAGCAGCTTCCAGGGGGCGACAGATACGCAGTATTTT. Translation: CASSFQGATDTQYF.

This clone appeared a single time. The V and J genes are TRBV6-1 and TRBJ2-5; 7 nucleotides match TRBD2. Germline values: CDR1 MNHNS, CDR2 SASEGT. Losses at the gene ends were 1 base for V and 4 bases for J; bases not matched to a gene: 9. This CDR3 comprises 16 residues. The CDR3 nucleotides read TGTGCCAGCAGTGAAGGGTCTAGCGGCCAGGGAGAGACCCAGTACTTC. The encoded protein is CASSEGSSGQGETQYF.

The chain combines TRBV7-2 with TRBJ2-7; TRBD1 aligns across 11 bases. Per the germline V gene, CDR1 is SGHTA and CDR2 is FQGNSA. The V gene end was trimmed by 3 bases and the J gene end by 4 bases; junction bases not matched to a gene: 5. CDR3 size: 15 residues. For the CDR3, the DNA is TGTGCCAGCAGCTTTACCGGGACAGGGGGTTACGAGCAGTACTTC. Residues: CASSFTGTGGYEQYF.